This T cell receptor beta chain originates from a study of blood T cell repertoires in COVID-19. Here immunoSEQ multiplex PCR was the method, and the copy in TCRdb shows in-frame clones only, minus some. The sample has 250,000 to 400,000 clones; 85% are singletons. The CDR3 has 13 residues. V shed 6 bases and J shed 1 base, with 11 bases lying between them. Per the germline V gene, CDR1 is SQVTM and CDR2 is ANQGSEA. Ages ranged from roughly 18 to 95 years, with residence in about two dozen US areas. The TCR sequence derives from a woman between 25 and 40 years old who had been exposed to COVID-19. What was sequenced was PBMCs or T cells enriched from blood (not recorded which). The chain carries TRBV29-1 and TRBJ2-3; TRBD2 is a possible D gene (5 bases). The CDR3 is CSVSGLRTDTQYF. The CDR3, as DNA: TGCAGCGTGTCGGGGTTGCGCACAGATACGCAGTATTTT.